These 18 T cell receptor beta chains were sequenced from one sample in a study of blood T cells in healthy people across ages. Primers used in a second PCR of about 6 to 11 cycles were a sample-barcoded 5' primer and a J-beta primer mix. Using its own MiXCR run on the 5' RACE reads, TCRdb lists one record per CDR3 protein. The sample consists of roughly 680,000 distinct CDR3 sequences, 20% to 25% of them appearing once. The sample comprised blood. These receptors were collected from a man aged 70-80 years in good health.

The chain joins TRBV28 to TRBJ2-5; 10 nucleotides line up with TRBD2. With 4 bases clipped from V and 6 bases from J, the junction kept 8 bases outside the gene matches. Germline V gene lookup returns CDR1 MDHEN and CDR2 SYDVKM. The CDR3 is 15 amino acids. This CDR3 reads CASSSPGTSEKTQYF. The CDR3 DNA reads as TGTGCCAGCAGTTCCCCCGGGACTAGCGAAAAGACCCAGTACTTC.

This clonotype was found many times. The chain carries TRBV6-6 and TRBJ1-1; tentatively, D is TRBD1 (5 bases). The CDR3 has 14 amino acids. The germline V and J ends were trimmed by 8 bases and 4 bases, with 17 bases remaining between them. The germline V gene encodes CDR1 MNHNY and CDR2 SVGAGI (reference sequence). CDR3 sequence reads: CASRWDEVGTEAFF. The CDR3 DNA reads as TGTGCCAGCCGCTGGGACGAGGTTGGCACTGAAGCTTTCTTT.

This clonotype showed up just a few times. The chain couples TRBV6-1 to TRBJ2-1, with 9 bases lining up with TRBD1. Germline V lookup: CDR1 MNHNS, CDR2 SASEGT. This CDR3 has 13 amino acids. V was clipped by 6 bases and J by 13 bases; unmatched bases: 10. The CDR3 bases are TGTGCCAGCAGACGCGACAGGGGGTCCCGTCAGTTCTTC. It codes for CASRRDRGSRQFF.

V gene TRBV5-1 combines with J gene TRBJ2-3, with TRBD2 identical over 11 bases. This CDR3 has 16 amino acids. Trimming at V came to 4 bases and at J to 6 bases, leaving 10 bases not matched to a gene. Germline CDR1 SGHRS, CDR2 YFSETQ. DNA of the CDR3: TGCGCCAGCAGCCCGGGGGGACTAGCGGCCCCGGATACGCAGTATTTT. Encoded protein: CASSPGGLAAPDTQYF.

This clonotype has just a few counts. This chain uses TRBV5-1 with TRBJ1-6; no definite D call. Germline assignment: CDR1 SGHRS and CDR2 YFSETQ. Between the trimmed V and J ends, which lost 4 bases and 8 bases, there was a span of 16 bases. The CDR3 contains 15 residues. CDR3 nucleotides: TGCGCCAGCAGCCTTGGCGTTGCTGAGGATTCACCCCTCCACTTT. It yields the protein CASSLGVAEDSPLHF. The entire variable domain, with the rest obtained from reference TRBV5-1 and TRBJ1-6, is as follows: KAGVTQTPRYLIKTRGQQVTLSCSPISGHRSVSWYQQTPGQGLQFLFEYFSETQRNKGNFPGRFSGRQFSNSRSEMNVSTLELGDSALYLCASSLGVAEDSPLHFGNGTRLTVT.

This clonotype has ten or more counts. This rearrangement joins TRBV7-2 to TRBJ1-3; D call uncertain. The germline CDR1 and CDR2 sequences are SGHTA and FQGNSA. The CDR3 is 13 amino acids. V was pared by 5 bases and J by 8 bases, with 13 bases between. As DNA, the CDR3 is TGTGCCAGCAGCCCCCCTGCCGAAGACACCATATATTTT. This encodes CASSPPAEDTIYF.

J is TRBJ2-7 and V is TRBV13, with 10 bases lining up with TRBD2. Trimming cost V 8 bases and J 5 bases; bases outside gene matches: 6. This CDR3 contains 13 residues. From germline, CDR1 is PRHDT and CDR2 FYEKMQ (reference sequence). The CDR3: CASSSGSVHEQYF. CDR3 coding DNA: TGTGCCAGCTCTAGCGGGAGCGTCCACGAGCAGTACTTC.

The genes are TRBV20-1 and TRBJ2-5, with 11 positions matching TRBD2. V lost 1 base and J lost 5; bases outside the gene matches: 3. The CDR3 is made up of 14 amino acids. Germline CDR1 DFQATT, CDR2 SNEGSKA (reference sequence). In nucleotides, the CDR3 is TGCAGTGCTAGAGGACTAGCGGGAATCGAGACCCAGTACTTC. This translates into CSARGLAGIETQYF.

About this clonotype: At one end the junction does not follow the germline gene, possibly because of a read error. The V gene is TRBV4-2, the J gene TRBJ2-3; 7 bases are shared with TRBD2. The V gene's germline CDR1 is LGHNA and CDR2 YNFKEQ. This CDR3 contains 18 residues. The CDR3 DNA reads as TGTGCCAGCAGCCCGTACCCGTGGGAGGGTGGGAACACAGATACGCAGTGTTTT. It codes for CASSPYPWEGGNTDTQCF.

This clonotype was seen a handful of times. The chain's CDR3 is CSARTPTPGEVSTDTQYF. CDR3 nucleotide sequence: TGCAGTGCTAGAACGCCGACCCCAGGGGAAGTCAGCACAGATACGCAGTATTTT. This rearrangement joins TRBV20-1 to TRBJ2-3; maybe TRBD1 (6 bases). In germline, CDR1 is DFQATT, CDR2 SNEGSKA (reference sequence). The CDR3 runs to 18 residues. Trimming stripped 2 bases from V and 0 bases from J, with 21 bases between.

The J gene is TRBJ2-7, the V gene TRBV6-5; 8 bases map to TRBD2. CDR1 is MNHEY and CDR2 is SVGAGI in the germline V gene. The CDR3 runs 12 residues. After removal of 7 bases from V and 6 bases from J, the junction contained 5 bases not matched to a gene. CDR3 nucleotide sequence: TGTGCCAGCACCGGGACTAGTCGCGAGCAGTACTTC. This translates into CASTGTSREQYF.

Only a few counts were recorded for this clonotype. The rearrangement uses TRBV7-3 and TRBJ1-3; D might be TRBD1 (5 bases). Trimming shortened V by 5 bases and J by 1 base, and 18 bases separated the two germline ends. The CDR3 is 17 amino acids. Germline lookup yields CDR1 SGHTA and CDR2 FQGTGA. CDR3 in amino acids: CASSPLGGTSSGNTIYF. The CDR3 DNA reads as TGTGCCAGCAGCCCACTCGGGGGGACCTCGTCTGGAAACACCATATATTTT.

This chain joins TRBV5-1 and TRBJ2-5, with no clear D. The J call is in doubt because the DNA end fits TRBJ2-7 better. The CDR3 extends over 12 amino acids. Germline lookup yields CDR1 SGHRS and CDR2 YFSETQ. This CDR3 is CASSRNRDEQYF. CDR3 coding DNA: TGCGCCAGCAGCCGAAACAGAGACGAGCAGTACTTC.

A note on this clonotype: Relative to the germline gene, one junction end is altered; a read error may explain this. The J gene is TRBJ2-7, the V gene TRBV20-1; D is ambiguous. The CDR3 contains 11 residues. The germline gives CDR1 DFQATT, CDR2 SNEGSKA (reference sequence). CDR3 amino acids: CSAIKSAERYF. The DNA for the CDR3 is TGCAGTGCTATAAAATCGGCCGAGCGGTACTTC.

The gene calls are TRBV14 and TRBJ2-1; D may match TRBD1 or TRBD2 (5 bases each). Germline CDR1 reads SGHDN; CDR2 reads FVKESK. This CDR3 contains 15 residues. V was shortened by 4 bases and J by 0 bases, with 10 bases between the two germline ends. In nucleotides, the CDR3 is TGTGCCAGCAGCCGGGGGTCTAGCTCCTACAATGAGCAGTTCTTC. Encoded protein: CASSRGSSSYNEQFF.

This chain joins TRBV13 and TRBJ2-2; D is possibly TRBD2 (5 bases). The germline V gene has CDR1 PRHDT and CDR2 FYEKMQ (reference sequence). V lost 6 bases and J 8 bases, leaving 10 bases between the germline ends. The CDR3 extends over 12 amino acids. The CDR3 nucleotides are TGTGCCAGCAGTTACGGAGGTGGGGAGCTGTTTTTT. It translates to CASSYGGGELFF.

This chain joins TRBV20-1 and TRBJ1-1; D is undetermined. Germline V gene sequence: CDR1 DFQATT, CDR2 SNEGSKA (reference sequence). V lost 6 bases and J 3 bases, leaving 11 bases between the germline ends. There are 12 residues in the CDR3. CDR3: CSATPLDTEAFF. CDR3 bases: TGCAGTGCAACCCCCCTGGACACTGAAGCTTTCTTT.

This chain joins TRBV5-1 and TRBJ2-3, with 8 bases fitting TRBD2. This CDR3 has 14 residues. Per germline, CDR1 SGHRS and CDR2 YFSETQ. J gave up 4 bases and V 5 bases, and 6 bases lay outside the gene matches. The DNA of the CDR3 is TGCGCCAGCAGGTTGACTAGCGCCCCAGATACGCAGTATTTT. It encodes CASRLTSAPDTQYF.